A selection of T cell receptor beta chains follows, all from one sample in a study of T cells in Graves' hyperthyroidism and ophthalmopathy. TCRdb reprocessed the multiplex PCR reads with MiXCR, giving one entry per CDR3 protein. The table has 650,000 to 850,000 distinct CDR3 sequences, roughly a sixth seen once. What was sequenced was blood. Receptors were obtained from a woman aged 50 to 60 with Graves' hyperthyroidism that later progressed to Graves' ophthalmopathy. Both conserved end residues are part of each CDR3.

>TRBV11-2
CASSRNTGGAKNIQYF
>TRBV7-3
CASSPPSRRPGGPNYGYTF
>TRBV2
CASSAFIGVNGEAFF
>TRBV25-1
CASSEEQAIYGYTF
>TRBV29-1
CSVQSTNQPQHF
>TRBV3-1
CASSQAPGQPSGYTF
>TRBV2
CASSAAGGRGTEAFF
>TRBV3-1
CASSQWGDSNQPQHF
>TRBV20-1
CSARDGRLAGVNEQFF
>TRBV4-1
CASSQEGLAGTSYNEQFF
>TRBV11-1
CASSLGAFTFMNTEAFF
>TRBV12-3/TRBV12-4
CASSLGVALSTDTQYF
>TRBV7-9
CASSLAQGDISPLHF
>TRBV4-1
CASSQDHVRGYTF
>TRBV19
CASSPWDGLNTEAFF
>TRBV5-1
CASSGNSGAPSGEQFF
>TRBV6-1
CASSERGGGAFDEQFF
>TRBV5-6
CASSPDRGEVYYEQYF